There are a few counts of the clone carrying this T cell receptor beta chain. Its antigen is not identified. The sample belongs to a study of Graves' ophthalmopathy and Graves' hyperthyroidism. Study as a whole: Absence of ophthalmopathy within 18 months of follow-up defined stable hyperthyroidism. The study's findings and limits: Its predictions of ophthalmopathy progression gave the model 60% to 71% sensitivity and approximately 72% specificity. A 13-signature model separated ophthalmopathy from stable hyperthyroidism, reaching around 90% sensitivity and almost 82% specificity cross-validated.

Amplification of the TCR beta CDR3 regions used RNA transcripts (as template). An opening RT-PCR round employed HTBI primers and preceded a second-round multiplex PCR. From the multiplex PCR reads, TCRdb called clonotypes with MiXCR, one entry per CDR3 protein. The data show more than 1,000,000 distinct CDR3 sequences, with 35% to 45% seen just once and roughly 10% held by the top ten. Trimming pared 0 bases from V and 5 bases from J, leaving 10 bases between. The CDR3 spans 14 residues. Germline loops: CDR1 SNHLY, CDR2 FYNNEI. Input material: peripheral blood or thyroid tissue (not recorded which). The chain employs TRBV2 and TRBJ1-2; no definite D call. This receptor was identified in an adult man with Graves' hyperthyroidism. CDR3 region: CASSEARDLYGYTF. CDR3 sequence (DNA): TGTGCCAGCAGTGAAGCGAGGGATTTGTATGGCTACACCTTC.